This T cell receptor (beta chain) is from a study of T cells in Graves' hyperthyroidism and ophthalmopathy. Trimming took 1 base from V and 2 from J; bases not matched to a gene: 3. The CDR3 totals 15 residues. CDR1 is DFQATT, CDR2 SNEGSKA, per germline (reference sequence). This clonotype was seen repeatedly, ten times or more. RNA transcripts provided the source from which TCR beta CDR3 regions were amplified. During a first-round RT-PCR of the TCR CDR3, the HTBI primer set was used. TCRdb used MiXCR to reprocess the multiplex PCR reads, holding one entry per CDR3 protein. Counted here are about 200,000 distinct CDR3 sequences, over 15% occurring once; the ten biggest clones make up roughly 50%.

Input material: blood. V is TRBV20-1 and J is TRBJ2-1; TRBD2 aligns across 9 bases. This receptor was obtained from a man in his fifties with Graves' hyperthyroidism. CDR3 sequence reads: CSARGTSATYNEQFF. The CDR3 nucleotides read TGCAGTGCTAGAGGGACTAGCGCGACCTACAATGAGCAGTTCTTC.